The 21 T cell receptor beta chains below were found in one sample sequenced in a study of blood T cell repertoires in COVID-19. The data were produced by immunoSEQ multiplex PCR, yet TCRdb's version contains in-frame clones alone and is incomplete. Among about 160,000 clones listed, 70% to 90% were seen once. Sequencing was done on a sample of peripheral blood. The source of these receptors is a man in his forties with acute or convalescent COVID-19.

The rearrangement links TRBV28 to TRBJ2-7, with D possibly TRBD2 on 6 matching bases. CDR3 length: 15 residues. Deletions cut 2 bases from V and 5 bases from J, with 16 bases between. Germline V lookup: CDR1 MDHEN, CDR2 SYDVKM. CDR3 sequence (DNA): TGTGCCAGCAGTTTAAGGGCGGGGTTAATACACGAGCAGTACTTC. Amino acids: CASSLRAGLIHEQYF.

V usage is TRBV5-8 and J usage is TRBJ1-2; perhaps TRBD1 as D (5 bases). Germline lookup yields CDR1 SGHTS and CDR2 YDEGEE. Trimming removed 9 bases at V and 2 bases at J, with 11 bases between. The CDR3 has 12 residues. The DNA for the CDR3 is TGTGCCACCACTCGGGGGAACTATGGCTACACCTTC. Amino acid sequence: CATTRGNYGYTF.

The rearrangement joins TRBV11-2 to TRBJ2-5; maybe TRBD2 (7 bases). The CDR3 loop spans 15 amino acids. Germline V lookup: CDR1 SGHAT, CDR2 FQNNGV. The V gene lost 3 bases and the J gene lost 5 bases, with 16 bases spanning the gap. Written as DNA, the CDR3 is TGTGCCAGCAGCTTCGGTGGGGGGGCATCGGAGACCCAGTACTTC. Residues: CASSFGGGASETQYF.

The CDR3 protein is CASSLGTGSEQYF. CDR3 sequence (DNA): TGTGCCAGCAGCTTAGGGACAGGGTCCGAGCAGTACTTC. The chain employs TRBV7-8 and TRBJ2-7, with TRBD1 matching 8 bases. CDR3 length: 13 residues. CDR1 SGHVS and CDR2 FQNEAQ come from the germline V gene. V lost 1 base to trimming and J lost 6 bases; unmatched junction nucleotides: 2.

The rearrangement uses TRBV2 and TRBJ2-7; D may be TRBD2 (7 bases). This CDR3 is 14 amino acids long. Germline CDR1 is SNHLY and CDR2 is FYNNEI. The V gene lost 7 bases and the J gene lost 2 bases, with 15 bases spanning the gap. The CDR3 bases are TGTGCCAGCATGACAGGCGGGGGTACCTACGAGCAGTACTTC. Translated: CASMTGGGTYEQYF. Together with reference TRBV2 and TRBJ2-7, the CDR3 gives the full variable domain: EPEVTQTPSHQVTQMGQEVILRCVPISNHLYFYWYRQILGQKVEFLVSFYNNEISEKSEIFDDQFSVERPDGSNFTLKIRSTKLEDSAMYFCASMTGGGTYEQYFGPGTRLTVT.

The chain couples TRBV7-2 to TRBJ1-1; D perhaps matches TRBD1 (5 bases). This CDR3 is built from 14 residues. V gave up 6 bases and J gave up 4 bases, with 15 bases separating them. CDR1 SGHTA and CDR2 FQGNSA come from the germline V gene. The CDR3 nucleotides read TGTGCCAGCAGTCAATATCAGGGTATCACTGAAGCTTTCTTT. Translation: CASSQYQGITEAFF.

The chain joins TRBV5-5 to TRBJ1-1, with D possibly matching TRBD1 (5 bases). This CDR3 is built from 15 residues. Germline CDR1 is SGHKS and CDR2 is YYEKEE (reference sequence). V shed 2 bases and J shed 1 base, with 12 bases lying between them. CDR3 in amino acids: CASSFSQGGNTEAFF. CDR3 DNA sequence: TGTGCCAGCAGCTTTTCCCAGGGAGGGAACACTGAAGCTTTCTTT.

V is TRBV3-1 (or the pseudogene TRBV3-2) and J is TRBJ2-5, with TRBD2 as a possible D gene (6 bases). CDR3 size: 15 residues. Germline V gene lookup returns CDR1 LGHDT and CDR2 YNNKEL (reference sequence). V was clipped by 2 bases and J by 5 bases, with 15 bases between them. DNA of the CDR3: TGTGCCAGCAGCCAAAGAGTAGCGGTTACGGAGACCCAGTACTTC. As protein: CASSQRVAVTETQYF.

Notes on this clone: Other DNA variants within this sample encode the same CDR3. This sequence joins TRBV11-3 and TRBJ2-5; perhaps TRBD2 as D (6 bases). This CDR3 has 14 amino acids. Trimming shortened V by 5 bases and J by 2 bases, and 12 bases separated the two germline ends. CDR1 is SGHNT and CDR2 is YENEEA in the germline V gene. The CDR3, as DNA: TGTGCCAGCAGCCTCCGGGGGAAGCAAGAGACCCAGTACTTC. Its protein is CASSLRGKQETQYF.

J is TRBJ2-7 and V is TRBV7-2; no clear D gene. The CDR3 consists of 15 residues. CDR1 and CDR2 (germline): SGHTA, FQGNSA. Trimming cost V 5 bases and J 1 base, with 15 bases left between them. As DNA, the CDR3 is TGTGCCAGCAGCCCCCAACGTACAGTTTCCTACGAGCAGTACTTC. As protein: CASSPQRTVSYEQYF.

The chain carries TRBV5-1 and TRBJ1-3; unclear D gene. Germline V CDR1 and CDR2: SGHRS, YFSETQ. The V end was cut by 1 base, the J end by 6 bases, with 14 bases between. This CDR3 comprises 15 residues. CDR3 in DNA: TGCGCCAGCAGCTTGCCGGACTCTGTTGCAAACACCATATATTTT. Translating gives CASSLPDSVANTIYF.

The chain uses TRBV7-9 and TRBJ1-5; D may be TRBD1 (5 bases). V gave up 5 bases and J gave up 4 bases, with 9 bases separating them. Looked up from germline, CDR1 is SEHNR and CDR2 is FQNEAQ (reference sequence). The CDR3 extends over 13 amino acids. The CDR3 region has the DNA TGTGCCAGCAGCCAGGGCCCTAATCAGCCCCAGCATTTT. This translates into CASSQGPNQPQHF. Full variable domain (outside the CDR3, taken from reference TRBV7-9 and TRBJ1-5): DTGVSQNPRHKITKRGQNVTFRCDPISEHNRLYWYRQTLGQGPEFLTYFQNEAQLEKSRLLSDRFSAERPKGSFSTLEIQRTEQGDSAMYLCASSQGPNQPQHFGDGTRLSIL.

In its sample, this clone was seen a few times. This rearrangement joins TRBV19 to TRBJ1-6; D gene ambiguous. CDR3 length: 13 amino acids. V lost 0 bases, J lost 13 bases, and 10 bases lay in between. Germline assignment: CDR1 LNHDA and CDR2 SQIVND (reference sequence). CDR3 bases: TGTGCCAGTAGTATAGATAATGGCTCTCCCCTCCACTTT. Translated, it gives CASSIDNGSPLHF. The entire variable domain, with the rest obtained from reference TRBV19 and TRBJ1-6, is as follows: DGGITQSPKYLFRKEGQNVTLSCEQNLNHDAMYWYRQDPGQGLRLIYYSQIVNDFQKGDIAEGYSVSREKKESFPLTVTSAQKNPTAFYLCASSIDNGSPLHFGNGTRLTVT.

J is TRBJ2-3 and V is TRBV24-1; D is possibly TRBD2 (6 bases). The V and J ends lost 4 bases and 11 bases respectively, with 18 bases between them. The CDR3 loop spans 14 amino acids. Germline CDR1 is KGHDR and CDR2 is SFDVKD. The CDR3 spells CATSETALAGEQYF. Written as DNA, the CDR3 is TGTGCCACCAGTGAGACGGCACTAGCCGGAGAGCAGTATTTT.

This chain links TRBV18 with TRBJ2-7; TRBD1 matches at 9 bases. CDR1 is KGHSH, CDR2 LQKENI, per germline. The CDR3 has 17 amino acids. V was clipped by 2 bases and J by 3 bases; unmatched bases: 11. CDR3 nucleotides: TGTGCCAGCTCACCAGGGACAGGGAAGGGAGGTGGCTACGAGCAGTACTTC. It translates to CASSPGTGKGGGYEQYF.

CDR3 nucleotides: TGCGCCAGCAGCTTTACTAGCGGGGGGGTTGCAGAGACCCAGTACTTC. Protein product: CASSFTSGGVAETQYF. The chain couples TRBV5-1 to TRBJ2-5; 13 bases agree with TRBD2. After removal of 2 bases from V and 4 bases from J, the junction contained 5 bases not matched to a gene. This CDR3 is built from 16 residues. CDR1 and CDR2 from the germline V gene are SGHRS and YFSETQ.

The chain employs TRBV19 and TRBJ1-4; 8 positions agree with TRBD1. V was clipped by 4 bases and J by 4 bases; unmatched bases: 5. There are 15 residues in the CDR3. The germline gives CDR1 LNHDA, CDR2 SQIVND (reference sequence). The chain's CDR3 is CASSNWDRSNEKLFF. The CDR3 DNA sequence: TGTGCCAGTAGTAACTGGGACAGGAGTAATGAAAAACTGTTTTTT.

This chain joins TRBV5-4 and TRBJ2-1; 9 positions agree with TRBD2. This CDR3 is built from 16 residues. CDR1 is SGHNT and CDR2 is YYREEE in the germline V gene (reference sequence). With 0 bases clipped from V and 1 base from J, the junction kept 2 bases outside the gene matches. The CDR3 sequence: CASSLAGLASYNEQFF. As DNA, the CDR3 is TGTGCCAGCAGCTTGGCGGGACTAGCTTCCTACAATGAGCAGTTCTTC.

CDR3: CASSEQTGEEEQYF. For the CDR3, the DNA is TGTGCCAGCAGCGAACAGACAGGGGAGGAAGAGCAGTACTTC. J is TRBJ2-7 and V is TRBV2; TRBD1 matches 8 bases. V was pared by 6 bases and J by 7 bases, with 11 bases of the junction left unmatched. This CDR3 is built from 14 residues. From germline, CDR1 is SNHLY and CDR2 FYNNEI.

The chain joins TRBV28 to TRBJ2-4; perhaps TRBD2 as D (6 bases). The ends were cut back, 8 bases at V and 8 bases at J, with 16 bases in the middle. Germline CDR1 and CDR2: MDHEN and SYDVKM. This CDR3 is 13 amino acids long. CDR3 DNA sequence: TGTGCCAGCCGTGCGGGGATAACATACATTCAGTACTTC. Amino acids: CASRAGITYIQYF. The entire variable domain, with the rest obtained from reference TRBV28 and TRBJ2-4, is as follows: DVKVTQSSRYLVKRTGEKVFLECVQDMDHENMFWYRQDPGLGLRLIYFSYDVKMKEKGDIPEGYSVSREKKERFSLILESASTNQTSMYLCASRAGITYIQYFGAGTRLSVL.

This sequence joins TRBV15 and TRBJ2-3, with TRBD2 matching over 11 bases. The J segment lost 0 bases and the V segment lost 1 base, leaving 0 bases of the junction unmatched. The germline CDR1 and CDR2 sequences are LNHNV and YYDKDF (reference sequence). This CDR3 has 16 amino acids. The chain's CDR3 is CATSRGLAGSTDTQYF. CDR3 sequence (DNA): TGTGCCACCAGCAGAGGACTAGCGGGGAGCACAGATACGCAGTATTTT.